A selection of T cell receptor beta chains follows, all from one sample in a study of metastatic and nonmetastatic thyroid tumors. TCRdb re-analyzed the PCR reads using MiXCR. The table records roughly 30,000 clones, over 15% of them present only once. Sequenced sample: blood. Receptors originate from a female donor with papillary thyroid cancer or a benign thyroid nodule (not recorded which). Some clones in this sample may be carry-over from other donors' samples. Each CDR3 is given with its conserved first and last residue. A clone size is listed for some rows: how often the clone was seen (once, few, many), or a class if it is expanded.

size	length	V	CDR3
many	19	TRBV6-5	CASSYSEQGQGAEQETQYF
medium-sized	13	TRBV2	CASSVGGGTEQYF
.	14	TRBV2	CASPGRSSHNEQFF
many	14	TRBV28	CASSSEIQEKGYTF
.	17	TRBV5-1	CASSPPPGTGGYYGYTF
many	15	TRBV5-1	CASRSPWGAYNEQFF
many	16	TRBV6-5	CASSYSGQGSQETQYF
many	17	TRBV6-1	CASTRDRVVGSNQPQHF
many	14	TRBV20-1	CSAPRPGLNTEAFF
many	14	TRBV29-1	CSALQGATNEKLFF
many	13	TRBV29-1	CSAERGMNTEAFF
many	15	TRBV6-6	CASSYPRDANQPQHF
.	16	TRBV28	CASIPPDARGINDQYF
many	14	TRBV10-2	CASNPLVGDSPLHF
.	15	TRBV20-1	CSAPTDGLMNPALHF
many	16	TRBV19	CASSPLGTAINQPQHF
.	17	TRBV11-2	CASNPPPRLTGNYGYTF
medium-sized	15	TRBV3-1	CASSQGTSEAGELFF
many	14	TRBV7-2	CASSRNQGRETQYF
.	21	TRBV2	CASSDPLVRQAAWGRTGELFF
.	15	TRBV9	CASSAHGGCTGELFF
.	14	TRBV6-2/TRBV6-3	CAISRGTYSQPQHF
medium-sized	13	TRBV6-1	CASTRLAGGEQYF
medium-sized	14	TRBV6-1	CATATGAASVPQHF
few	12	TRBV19	CASSPGSYGYTF
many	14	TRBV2	CASSEVTRDSPLHF
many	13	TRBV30	CAWSQGGGYGYTF
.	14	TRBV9	CASSLWTGADEQYF
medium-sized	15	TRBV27	CASSRDSWPSYEQYF
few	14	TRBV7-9	CAISLDMGGSPLHF
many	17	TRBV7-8	CASSLAGSTGSHNEQFF
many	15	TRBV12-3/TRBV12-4	CASSLVLAGRDEQFF
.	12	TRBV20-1	CSARTTGHEQYF
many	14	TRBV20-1	CSARRLASTDTQYF
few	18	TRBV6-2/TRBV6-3	CASSYSGTMLSGANVPTF
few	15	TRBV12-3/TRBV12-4	CASIQAITDGNTIYF
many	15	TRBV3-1	CASSQGGGGTDTQYF
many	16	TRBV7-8	CASSSGQRSMNTEAFF
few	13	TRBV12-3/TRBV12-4	CASSHRGRNGYTF
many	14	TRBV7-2	CASSFQRPTGEQYF
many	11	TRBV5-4	CASSDRVGYTF
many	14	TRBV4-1	CASSQEGNNYGYTF
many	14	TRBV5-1	CASTRGGPPETQYF
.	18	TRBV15	CATSRLTLAGGPEDTPYF
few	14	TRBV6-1	CASMEGQGGYEQYF
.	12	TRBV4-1	CASSQDRETQYF
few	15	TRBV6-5	CASSYPRDSNRPQHF
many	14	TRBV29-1	CSVGQGNDNYGYTF
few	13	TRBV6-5	CASSYGRAETQYF
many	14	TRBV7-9	CASSYGQGYTEAFF
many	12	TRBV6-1	CASTTQGRLEFF
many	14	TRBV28	CASNRREHQETQYF
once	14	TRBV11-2	CANSLGTHAYERYF
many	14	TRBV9	CASGRSGNYNEQFF
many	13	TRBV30	CAWSVASGREQFF